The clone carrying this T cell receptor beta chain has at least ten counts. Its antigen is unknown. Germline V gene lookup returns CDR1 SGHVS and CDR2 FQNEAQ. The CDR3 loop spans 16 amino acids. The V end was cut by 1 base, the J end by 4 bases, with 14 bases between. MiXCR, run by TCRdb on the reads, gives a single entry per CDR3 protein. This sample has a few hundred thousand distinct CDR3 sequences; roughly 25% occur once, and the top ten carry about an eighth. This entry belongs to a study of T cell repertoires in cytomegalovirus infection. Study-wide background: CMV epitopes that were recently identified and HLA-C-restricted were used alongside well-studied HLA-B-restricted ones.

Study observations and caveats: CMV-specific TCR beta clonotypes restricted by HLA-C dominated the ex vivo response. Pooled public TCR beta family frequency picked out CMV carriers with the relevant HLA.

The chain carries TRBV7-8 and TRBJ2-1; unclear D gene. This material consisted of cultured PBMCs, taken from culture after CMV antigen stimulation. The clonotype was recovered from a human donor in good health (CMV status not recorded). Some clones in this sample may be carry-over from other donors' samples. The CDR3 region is CASSLVGLARYNEQFF. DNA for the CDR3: TGTGCCAGCAGCTTAGTAGGGTTAGCTCGTTACAATGAGCAGTTCTTC.